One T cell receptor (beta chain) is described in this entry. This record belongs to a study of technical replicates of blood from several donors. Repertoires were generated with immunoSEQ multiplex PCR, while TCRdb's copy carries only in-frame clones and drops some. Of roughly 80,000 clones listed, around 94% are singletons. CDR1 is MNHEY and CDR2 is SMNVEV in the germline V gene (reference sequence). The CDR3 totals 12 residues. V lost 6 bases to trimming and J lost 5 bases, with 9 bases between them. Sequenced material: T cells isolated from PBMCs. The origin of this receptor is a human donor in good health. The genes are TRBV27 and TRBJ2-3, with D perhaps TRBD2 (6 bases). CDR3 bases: TGTGCCAGCAGCCGACTAGGAGATACGCAGTATTTT. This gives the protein CASSRLGDTQYF.